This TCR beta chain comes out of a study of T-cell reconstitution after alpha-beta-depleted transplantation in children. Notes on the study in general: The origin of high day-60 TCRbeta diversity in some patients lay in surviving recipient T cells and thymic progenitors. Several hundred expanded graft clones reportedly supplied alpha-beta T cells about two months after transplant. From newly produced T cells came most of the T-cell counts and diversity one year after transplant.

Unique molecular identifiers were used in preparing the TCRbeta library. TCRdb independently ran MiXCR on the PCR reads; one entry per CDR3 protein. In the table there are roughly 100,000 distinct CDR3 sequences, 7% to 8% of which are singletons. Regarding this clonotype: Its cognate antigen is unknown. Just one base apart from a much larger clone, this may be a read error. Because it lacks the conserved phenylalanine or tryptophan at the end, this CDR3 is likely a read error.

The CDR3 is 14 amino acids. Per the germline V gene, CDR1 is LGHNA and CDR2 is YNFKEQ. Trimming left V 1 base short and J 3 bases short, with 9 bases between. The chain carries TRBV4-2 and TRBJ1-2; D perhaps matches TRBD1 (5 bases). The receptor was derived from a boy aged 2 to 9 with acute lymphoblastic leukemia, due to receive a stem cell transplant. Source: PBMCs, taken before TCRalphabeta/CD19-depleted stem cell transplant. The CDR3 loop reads CASSQVLGDYGYTY. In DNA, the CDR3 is TGTGCCAGCAGCCAAGTATTAGGGGACTATGGCTACACCTAC.